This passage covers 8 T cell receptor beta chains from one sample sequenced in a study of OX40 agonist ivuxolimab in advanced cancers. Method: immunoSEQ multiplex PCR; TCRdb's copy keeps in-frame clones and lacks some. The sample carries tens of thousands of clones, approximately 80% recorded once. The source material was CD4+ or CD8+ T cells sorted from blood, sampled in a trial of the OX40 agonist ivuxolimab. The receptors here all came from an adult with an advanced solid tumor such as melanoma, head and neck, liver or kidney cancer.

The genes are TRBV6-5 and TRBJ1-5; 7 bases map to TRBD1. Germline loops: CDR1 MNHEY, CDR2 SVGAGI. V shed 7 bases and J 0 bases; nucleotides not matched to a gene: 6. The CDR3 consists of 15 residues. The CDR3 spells CASMTGWNSNQPQHF. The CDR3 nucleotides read TGTGCCAGCATGACAGGGTGGAATAGCAATCAGCCCCAGCATTTT.

CDR3: CAISESGGRGAEAFF. CDR3 bases: TGTGCCATCAGTGAGTCGGGGGGGCGCGGGGCTGAAGCTTTCTTT. The gene calls are TRBV10-3 and TRBJ1-1, with D maybe TRBD1 (6 bases). The CDR3 covers 15 residues. Germline assignment: CDR1 ENHRY and CDR2 SYGVKD. Trimming left V 0 bases short and J 6 bases short, with 14 bases between.

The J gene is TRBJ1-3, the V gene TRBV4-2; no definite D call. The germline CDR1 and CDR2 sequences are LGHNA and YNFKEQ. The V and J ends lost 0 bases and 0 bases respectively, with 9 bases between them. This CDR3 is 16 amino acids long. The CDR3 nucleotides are TGTGCCAGCAGCCAAGATTACGGCAGCTCTGGAAACACCATATATTTT. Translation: CASSQDYGSSGNTIYF.

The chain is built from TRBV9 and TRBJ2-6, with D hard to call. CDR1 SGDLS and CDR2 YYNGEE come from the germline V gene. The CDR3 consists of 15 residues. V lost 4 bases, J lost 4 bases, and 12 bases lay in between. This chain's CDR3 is CASSHSGQGANVLTF. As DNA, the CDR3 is TGTGCCAGCAGCCACTCAGGCCAGGGGGCCAACGTCCTGACTTTC.

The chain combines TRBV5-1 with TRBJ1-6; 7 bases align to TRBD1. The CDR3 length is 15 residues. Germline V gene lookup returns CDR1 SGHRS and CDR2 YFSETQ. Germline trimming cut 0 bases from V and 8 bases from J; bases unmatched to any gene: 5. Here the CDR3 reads CASSLEGRGDSPLHF. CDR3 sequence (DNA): TGCGCCAGCAGCTTGGAGGGCAGGGGGGATTCACCCCTCCACTTT.

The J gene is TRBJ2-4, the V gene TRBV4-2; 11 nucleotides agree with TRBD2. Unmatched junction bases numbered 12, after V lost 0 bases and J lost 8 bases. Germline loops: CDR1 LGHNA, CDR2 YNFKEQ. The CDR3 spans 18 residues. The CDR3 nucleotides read TGTGCCAGCAGCCAAGAATTAGCTAGCGGGGGGTTCGGAGACATTCAGTACTTC. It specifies CASSQELASGGFGDIQYF.

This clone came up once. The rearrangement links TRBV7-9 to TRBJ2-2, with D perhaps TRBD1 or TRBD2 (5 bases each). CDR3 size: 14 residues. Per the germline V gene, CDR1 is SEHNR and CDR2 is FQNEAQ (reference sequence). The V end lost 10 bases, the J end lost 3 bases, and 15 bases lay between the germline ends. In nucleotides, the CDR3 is TGTGCCAACAACAGGATGGGGGACACCGGGGAGCTGTTTTTT. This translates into CANNRMGDTGELFF.

CDR3 nucleotides: TGTGCCAGCAGCGTAGGAGCGGGGGGGTTCACAGATACGCAGTATTTT. Translating it yields CASSVGAGGFTDTQYF. The genes are TRBV9 and TRBJ2-3, with TRBD2 matching over 10 bases. The CDR3 is 16 amino acids. Germline lookup yields CDR1 SGDLS and CDR2 YYNGEE. V gave up 0 bases and J gave up 2 bases; unmatched junction bases: 3. Based on the CDR3 plus reference TRBV9 and TRBJ2-3, the full variable domain is DSGVTQTPKHLITATGQRVTLRCSPRSGDLSVYWYQQSLDQGLQFLIQYYNGEERAKGNILERFSAQQFPDLHSELNLSSLELGDSALYFCASSVGAGGFTDTQYFGPGTRLTVL.